Reported below is one T cell receptor (beta chain). This entry is derived from a study of blood T cell repertoires in COVID-19. Across the whole study: Whether acute or convalescent, the COVID-19 samples came from the United States, Italy and Spain. In each case, the material was cDNA or gDNA derived from T cells, B-cell-depleted T cells, or PBMCs.

Enrollees, roughly 18 to 90 years old, lived in fewer than 25 US areas. Trimming shortened V by 1 base and J by 2 bases, and 8 bases separated the two germline ends. The CDR3 has 14 amino acids. CDR1 is MGHDK and CDR2 is SYGVNS in the germline V gene. The assay was immunoSEQ multiplex PCR, and TCRdb's table has in-frame clones only and misses some. The sample contains about 350,000 clones, less than 90% of which appear only once. This rearrangement joins TRBV25-1 to TRBJ1-2; D perhaps matches TRBD1 (5 bases). Sequencing was performed on PBMCs or T cells enriched from blood (not recorded which). This clonotype originated in a woman aged 25 to 39 who had recovered from COVID-19. CDR3 sequence reads: CASSELTVNYGYTF. CDR3 DNA sequence: TGTGCCAGCAGTGAATTGACAGTCAACTATGGCTACACCTTC.